One and the same sample provided the 10 T cell receptor beta chains below, sequenced in a study of T cells of healthy individuals. Each CDR3 protein is one row after TCRdb ran MiXCR on the 5' RACE reads. The sample lists about 96,000 distinct CDR3 sequences; 17% were seen once. The receptor set was obtained from a human donor in good health.

The V and J genes are TRBV29-1 and TRBJ2-5; 8 bases line up with TRBD1. There are 14 residues in the CDR3. The germline CDR1 and CDR2 sequences are SQVTM and ANQGSEA. The junction had 2 bases not matched to a gene; V was cut back by 1 base and J by 1 base. The CDR3 DNA reads as TGCAGCGTTGAAGGGACAGGGTCCCAAGAGACCCAGTACTTC. This codes for CSVEGTGSQETQYF.

This chain uses TRBV10-3 with TRBJ2-5; possibly TRBD2 for D (6 bases). V was shortened by 6 bases and J by 4 bases, with 12 bases between the two germline ends. Germline values: CDR1 ENHRY, CDR2 SYGVKD. The CDR3 totals 13 residues. The DNA of the CDR3 is TGTGCCATCAGGAAGGGACTCCCAGAGACCCAGTACTTC. Translated: CAIRKGLPETQYF.

Comments on this clonotype: Possible read error: a much larger clone is one base away. This chain connects TRBV5-1 to TRBJ2-2; possible D gene TRBD1, 7 bases. Germline assignment: CDR1 SGHRS and CDR2 YFSETQ. The CDR3 sequence is 18 residues long. The CDR3 DNA reads TGCGCCGGCAGCTCCCCGATGGAGGGGGCATTAATTACCGGGGAGCTGTTTTTT. The encoded protein is CAGSSPMEGALITGELFF.

This clonotype was seen only a few times. The chain recombines TRBV28 with TRBJ2-7, with D hard to call. V was shortened by 10 bases and J by 1 base, with 20 bases between the two germline ends. CDR1 is MDHEN, CDR2 SYDVKM, per germline. This CDR3 contains 15 residues. Here the CDR3 reads CAINPSSLGSYEQYF. As DNA, the CDR3 is TGTGCCATCAACCCAAGCTCCCTGGGGTCCTACGAGCAGTACTTC.

Only a few counts were recorded for this clonotype. This chain connects TRBV20-1 to TRBJ1-5; TRBD1 matches at 9 bases. Germline V gives CDR1 DFQATT, CDR2 SNEGSKA (reference sequence). V shed 6 bases and J 3 bases; nucleotides not matched to a gene: 12. CDR3 length: 16 amino acids. The CDR3 DNA is TGCAGTGCCCCCGACAGGGGGAGGGGGGCCAATCAGCCCCAGCATTTT. Residues: CSAPDRGRGANQPQHF.

The chain has TRBV3-1 and TRBJ2-3, with 14 bases that match TRBD2. The CDR3 has 16 residues. V was pared by 6 bases and J by 2 bases, with 4 bases of the junction left unmatched. Per germline, CDR1 LGHDT and CDR2 YNNKEL (reference sequence). CDR3 protein: CASRTTSGGATDTQYF. The CDR3, as DNA: TGTGCCAGCAGGACGACTAGCGGGGGGGCCACAGATACGCAGTATTTT.

In its sample, this clonotype was seen a few times. This sequence joins TRBV28 and TRBJ2-7; weak D call: TRBD1 (5 bases). The CDR3 sequence is 13 residues long. The ends were cut back, 5 bases at V and 12 bases at J, with 20 bases in the middle. CDR1 is MDHEN, CDR2 SYDVKM, per germline. The CDR3 nucleotides read TGTGCCAGCAGTCTTTTCAGCAGGGTACCACCGTACTTC. Translating it yields CASSLFSRVPPYF.

This clonotype was detected a few times. The chain couples TRBV29-1 to TRBJ2-1; 11 bases agree with TRBD2. The germline V gene has CDR1 SQVTM and CDR2 ANQGSEA. The CDR3 extends over 13 amino acids. Trimming took 5 bases from V and 5 from J; bases not matched to a gene: 2. The CDR3, as DNA: TGCAGCGTTTTGGGACTAGCGGACAATGAGCAGTTCTTC. Protein sequence: CSVLGLADNEQFF.

The chain carries TRBV1 and TRBJ1-5. TRBV1 is a recognized pseudogene. This CDR3 has 15 residues. CDR3 protein: CTSSPGELMFQPQHF. The CDR3, as DNA: TGCACCAGCAGCCCAGGGGAACTGATGTTCCAGCCCCAGCATTTT.

This clonotype was counted between two and nine times. The CDR3 is CATRDRATDTQYF. In nucleotides, the CDR3 is TGTGCCACCAGGGACAGAGCCACAGATACGCAGTATTTT. The chain recombines TRBV24-1 with TRBJ2-3, with D perhaps TRBD1 (6 bases). From germline, CDR1 is KGHDR and CDR2 SFDVKD. Between the trimmed V and J ends, which lost 7 bases and 2 bases, there was a span of 9 bases. This CDR3 contains 13 residues.